The 17 T cell receptor beta chains below all came from one sample that was sequenced in a study of CD8 T cells in Susac syndrome. With random hexamers, reverse transcription was performed on about 0.5 to 1 ug of RNA. TCRdb re-called the immunoSEQ multiplex PCR reads with MiXCR, one entry per CDR3 protein. The sample lists 40,000 to 55,000 distinct CDR3 sequences; around 93% were seen once. The sequenced sample consisted of CD8+ T cells from PBMCs. These TCRs come from a human donor with multiple sclerosis.

The chain carries TRBV4-3 and TRBJ2-6, with 7 bases identical to TRBD2. V shed 1 base, J shed 1 base, and the junction held 1 base outside the gene matches. Germline V gene lookup returns CDR1 LGHNA and CDR2 YSLEER. The CDR3 is 16 amino acids. The CDR3 DNA reads as TGCGCCAGCAGCCAAGGGGGAGGGTCTGGGGCCAACGTCCTGACTTTC. It yields the protein CASSQGGGSGANVLTF.

The chain couples TRBV6-6 to TRBJ2-7; D possibly matches TRBD1 or TRBD2 (6 bases each). This CDR3 spans 11 amino acids. Trimming pared 6 bases from V and 7 bases from J, leaving 10 bases between. Germline CDR1 MNHNY, CDR2 SVGAGI (reference sequence). The DNA of the CDR3 is TGTGCCAGCAGACTAGGGGGGGAGCAGTACTTC. It translates to CASRLGGEQYF.

The chain uses TRBV29-1 and TRBJ2-2; D possibly matches TRBD1 or TRBD2 (5 bases each). The CDR3 runs 14 residues. Germline CDR1 is SQVTM and CDR2 is ANQGSEA. Trimming took off 1 base at V and 3 bases at J, with 9 bases between the two ends. This CDR3 is CSVEGGRDTGELFF. The DNA for the CDR3 is TGCAGCGTTGAAGGGGGACGCGACACCGGGGAGCTGTTTTTT.

The chain has TRBV19 and TRBJ2-7; D is unresolved. Germline values: CDR1 LNHDA, CDR2 SQIVND (reference sequence). Trimming cost V 3 bases and J 6 bases, with 9 bases left between them. The CDR3 is 12 amino acids. CDR3 residues: CASSMLVGEQYF. The CDR3 DNA follows: TGTGCCAGTAGTATGCTAGTAGGCGAGCAGTACTTC.

The chain combines TRBV12-5 with TRBJ1-2; the D is unclear. The CDR3 sequence is 13 residues long. V dropped 1 base and J dropped 8 bases, with 11 bases sitting between them. Germline CDR1 is LGHNT and CDR2 is FRNRAP. The CDR3 DNA reads as TGTGCTAGTGGTTTGGACTTTACGGGCGGCTACACCTTC. It encodes CASGLDFTGGYTF.

This chain joins TRBV2 and TRBJ2-7; possibly TRBD2 for D (5 bases). The germline V gene encodes CDR1 SNHLY and CDR2 FYNNEI. The CDR3 totals 19 residues. V was pared by 7 bases and J by 2 bases, with 30 bases between. CDR3 protein: CASTGFFAVRNGGTYEQYF. In nucleotides, the CDR3 is TGTGCCAGCACCGGGTTTTTCGCAGTGAGGAACGGAGGAACCTACGAGCAGTACTTC.

This clonotype is a singleton in its sample. The chain carries TRBV6-5 and TRBJ2-7; no firm D call. Germline V lookup: CDR1 MNHEY, CDR2 SVGAGI. CDR3 size: 14 residues. The germline V and J ends were trimmed by 0 bases and 1 base, with 7 bases remaining between them. CDR3 residues: CASSYSGSSYEQYF. CDR3 sequence (DNA): TGTGCCAGCAGTTACTCGGGCTCGTCCTACGAGCAGTACTTC.

The genes are TRBV5-6 and TRBJ1-1; D is unresolved. The CDR3 loop spans 16 amino acids. The germline gives CDR1 SGHDT, CDR2 YYEEEE. Trimming shortened V by 4 bases and J by 0 bases, and 16 bases separated the two germline ends. In DNA, the CDR3 is TGTGCCAGCAGCCCGGTAGGCCCCGGGGTGAACACTGAAGCTTTCTTT. Its translation is CASSPVGPGVNTEAFF.

The chain employs TRBV20-1 and TRBJ2-7; 14 bases align to TRBD2. Germline CDR1 is DFQATT and CDR2 is SNEGSKA (reference sequence). The CDR3 loop spans 18 amino acids. Trimming cost V 3 bases and J 0 bases; bases outside gene matches: 10. This CDR3 reads CSARQPGTSGGFSYEQYF. For the CDR3, the DNA is TGCAGTGCTAGGCAACCCGGGACTAGCGGGGGTTTCTCCTACGAGCAGTACTTC.

The chain combines TRBV19 with TRBJ1-6; TRBD1 is a possible D gene (6 bases). Germline V gene sequence: CDR1 LNHDA, CDR2 SQIVND (reference sequence). The CDR3 covers 15 residues. Trimming took 7 bases from V and 6 from J, leaving 16 bases between them. CDR3 protein: CASKRDTGFNSPLHF. Here the CDR3 DNA reads TGTGCCAGTAAACGGGACACCGGATTTAATTCACCCCTCCACTTT.

The chain joins TRBV29-1 to TRBJ2-5, with 10 bases aligning to TRBD2. Per germline, CDR1 SQVTM and CDR2 ANQGSEA. CDR3 length: 15 residues. The V gene end was trimmed by 8 bases and the J gene end by 0 bases; junction bases not matched to a gene: 9. The CDR3 loop reads CSFWGLAPYQETQYF. The CDR3 DNA follows: TGCAGCTTCTGGGGACTAGCGCCGTACCAAGAGACCCAGTACTTC.

The J gene is TRBJ2-7, the V gene TRBV20-1; 8 bases line up with TRBD1. V lost 3 bases to trimming and J lost 3 bases; unmatched junction nucleotides: 4. Germline V gives CDR1 DFQATT, CDR2 SNEGSKA (reference sequence). CDR3 size: 13 residues. The CDR3 spells CSARADRDYEQYF. CDR3 nucleotide sequence: TGCAGTGCTAGGGCGGACAGGGACTACGAGCAGTACTTC.

The chain joins TRBV2 to TRBJ2-7; 7 nucleotides match TRBD1. Germline trimming cut 4 bases from V and 7 bases from J; bases unmatched to any gene: 10. The CDR3 runs to 14 residues. Germline lookup yields CDR1 SNHLY and CDR2 FYNNEI. The CDR3 region is CASSGRQGPKEQYF. CDR3 bases: TGTGCCAGCAGTGGGAGACAGGGCCCAAAAGAGCAGTACTTC.

The chain carries TRBV6-2 or TRBV6-3 and TRBJ2-1; D is unclear. Looked up from germline, CDR1 is MNHEY and CDR2 is SVGEGT. Trimming left V 0 bases short and J 7 bases short, with 7 bases between. The length of the CDR3 is 13 residues. This CDR3 is CASSYSSTNEQFF. The DNA for the CDR3 is TGTGCCAGCAGTTACTCGAGTACGAATGAGCAGTTCTTC.

The J gene is TRBJ2-1, the V gene TRBV7-9, with D possibly matching TRBD2 (6 bases). V shed 8 bases and J shed 8 bases, with 10 bases lying between them. The CDR3 totals 11 residues. Germline CDR1 reads SEHNR; CDR2 reads FQNEAQ (reference sequence). The CDR3 DNA is TGTGCCAGCGGGGACTTGTATGAGCAGTTCTTC. This translates into CASGDLYEQFF.

The CDR3 loop is CASSPGLAEYNEQFF. DNA for the CDR3: TGTGCCAGCAGTCCGGGACTAGCGGAGTACAATGAGCAGTTCTTC. The gene calls are TRBV6-5 and TRBJ2-1; 11 bases fit TRBD2. CDR3 size: 15 residues. Germline CDR1 is MNHEY and CDR2 is SVGAGI. V was clipped by 5 bases and J by 4 bases; unmatched bases: 4.

This chain joins TRBV7-9 and TRBJ2-4, with TRBD1 identical over 7 bases. After removal of 2 bases from V and 6 bases from J, the junction contained 7 bases not matched to a gene. Germline values: CDR1 SEHNR, CDR2 FQNEAQ (reference sequence). The CDR3 is 15 amino acids. As DNA, the CDR3 is TGTGCCAGCAGCTTAATCTGGGGACAGATAAACATTCAGTACTTC. Protein: CASSLIWGQINIQYF.